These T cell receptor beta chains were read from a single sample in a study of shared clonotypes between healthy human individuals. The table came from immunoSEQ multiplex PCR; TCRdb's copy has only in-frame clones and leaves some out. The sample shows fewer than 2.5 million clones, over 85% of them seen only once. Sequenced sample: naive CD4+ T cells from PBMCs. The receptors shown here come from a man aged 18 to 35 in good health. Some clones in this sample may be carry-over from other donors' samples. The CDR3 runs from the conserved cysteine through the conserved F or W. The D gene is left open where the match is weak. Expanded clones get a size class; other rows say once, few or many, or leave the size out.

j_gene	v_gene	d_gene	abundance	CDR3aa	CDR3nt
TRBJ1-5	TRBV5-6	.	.	CASSFGGAPGQPQHF	TGTGCCAGCAGCTTCGGAGGGGCACCGGGGCAGCCCCAGCATTTT
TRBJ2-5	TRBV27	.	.	CASSSPLRQETQYF	TGTGCCAGCAGTTCCCCGCTACGACAAGAGACCCAGTACTTC
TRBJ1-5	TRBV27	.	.	CASSDRFSNQPQHF	TGTGCCAGCAGTGATAGGTTTAGCAATCAGCCCCAGCATTTT
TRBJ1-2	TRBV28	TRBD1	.	CATSKMGQNYGYTF	TGTGCCACCTCAAAGATGGGACAGAACTATGGCTACACCTTC
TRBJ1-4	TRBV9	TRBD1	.	CASSQWDSNEKLFF	TGTGCCAGCAGCCAATGGGACAGTAATGAAAAACTGTTTTTT
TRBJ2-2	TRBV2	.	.	CASKDSSGLNTGELFF	TGTGCCAGCAAGGACAGCTCGGGACTCAACACCGGGGAGCTGTTTTTT
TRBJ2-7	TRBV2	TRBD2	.	CASSDKSSGSYEQYF	TGTGCCAGCAGTGATAAGTCTAGCGGATCCTACGAGCAGTACTTC
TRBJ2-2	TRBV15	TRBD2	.	CATSRAPGLAGVGNTGELFF	TGTGCCACCAGCAGGGCCCCGGGACTAGCGGGAGTTGGGAACACCGGGGAGCTGTTTTTT
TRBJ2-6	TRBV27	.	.	CASSFLQGGRPGANVLTF	TGTGCCAGCAGTTTTTTACAGGGTGGGCGGCCTGGGGCCAACGTCCTGACTTTC
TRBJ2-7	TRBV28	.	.	CASSFLRFYEQYF	TGTGCCAGCAGTTTTCTCAGATTCTACGAGCAGTACTTC
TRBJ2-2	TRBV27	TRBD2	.	CASSSHGTTKNTGELFF	TGTGCCAGCAGTTCCCACGGGACTACCAAGAACACCGGGGAGCTGTTTTTT
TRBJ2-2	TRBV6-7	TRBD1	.	CASNTDRAGTGELFF	TGTGCCAGCAACACGGACAGGGCGGGCACCGGGGAGCTGTTTTTT
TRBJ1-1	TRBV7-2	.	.	CASSSRPPPAPFF	TGTGCCAGCAGCTCTAGACCGCCACCTGCGCCTTTCTTT
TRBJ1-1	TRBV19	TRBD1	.	CASSEGQKAFF	TGTGCCAGTAGTGAGGGACAGAAAGCTTTCTTT
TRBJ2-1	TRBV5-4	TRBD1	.	CASSTKGAPYYNEQFF	TGTGCCAGCAGTACCAAGGGGGCCCCGTACTACAATGAGCAGTTCTTC
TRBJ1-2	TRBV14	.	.	CASSQAGGPTNYGYTF	TGTGCCAGCAGCCAAGCTGGGGGGCCCACTAACTATGGCTACACCTTC
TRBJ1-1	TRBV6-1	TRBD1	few	CASDRGLSEAFF	TGTGCCAGCGACAGGGGGCTTTCTGAAGCTTTCTTT
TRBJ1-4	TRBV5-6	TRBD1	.	CASSTVTGVVEKLFF	TGTGCCAGCAGCACCGTGACAGGGGTGGTTGAAAAACTGTTTTTT
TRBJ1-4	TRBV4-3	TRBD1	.	CASSHPSGGNNEKLFF	TGCGCCAGCAGCCATCCCTCAGGGGGAAACAATGAAAAACTGTTTTTT
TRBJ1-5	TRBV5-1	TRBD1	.	CASSLGQGGDSNQPQHF	TGCGCCAGCAGCTTAGGACAGGGAGGAGATAGCAATCAGCCCCAGCATTTT
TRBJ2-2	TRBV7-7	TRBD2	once	CASRPGTSGSITGELFF	TGTGCCAGCAGGCCCGGGACTAGCGGGAGTATCACCGGGGAGCTGTTTTTT
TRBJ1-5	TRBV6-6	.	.	CASSTITQPQHF	TGTGCCAGCAGTACAATTACCCAGCCCCAGCATTTT